This T cell receptor beta chain derives from a study of T cell responses to AZD1222 COVID-19 vaccine. The V end was cut by 6 bases, the J end by 0 bases, with 12 bases between. CDR1 MNHEY and CDR2 SMNVEV come from the germline V gene (reference sequence). The CDR3 spans 15 residues. Assay used: immunoSEQ multiplex PCR; TCRdb lists only in-frame clones, some missing. The sample lists 130,000 or so clones, 80% to 90% occurring once. Material: peripheral blood, obtained on day 0 of AZD1222 vaccination. The chain links TRBV27 to TRBJ1-3; D may be TRBD1 (5 bases). This clonotype was sampled from an adult in good health. CDR3 nucleotide sequence: TGTGCCAGCAGCCTGTCGGGGGGCTCTGGAAACACCATATATTTT. Encoded protein: CASSLSGGSGNTIYF.